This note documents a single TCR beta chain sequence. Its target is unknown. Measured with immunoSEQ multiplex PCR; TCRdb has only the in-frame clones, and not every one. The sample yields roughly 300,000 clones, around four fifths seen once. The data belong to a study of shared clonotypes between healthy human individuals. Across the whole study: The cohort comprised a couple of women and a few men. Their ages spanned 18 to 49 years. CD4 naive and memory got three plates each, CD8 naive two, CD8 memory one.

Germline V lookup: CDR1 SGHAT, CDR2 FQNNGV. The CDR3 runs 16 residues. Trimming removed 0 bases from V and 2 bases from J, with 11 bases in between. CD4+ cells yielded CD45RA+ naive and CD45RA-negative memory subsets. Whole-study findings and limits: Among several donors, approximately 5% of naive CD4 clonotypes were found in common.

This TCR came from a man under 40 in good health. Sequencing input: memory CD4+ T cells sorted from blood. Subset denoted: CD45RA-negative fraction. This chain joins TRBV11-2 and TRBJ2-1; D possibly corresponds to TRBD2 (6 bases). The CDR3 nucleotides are TGTGCCAGCAGCTTAGATACACTAGCTGCCTACAATGAGCAGTTCTTC. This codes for CASSLDTLAAYNEQFF.